One and the same sample provided the 30 T cell receptor beta chains below, sequenced in a study of CD4+ T cells in melanoma (dated by TCRdb to between 2020 and 2023). Library method: the immunoSEQ multiplex PCR assay. TCRdb limited this immuneACCESS table to in-frame rearrangements with V and J called. A share of clones is missing; checked studies link under half to unresolved V genes, and the rest is unexplained. In this sample the table shows over 8,000 clones, approximately 72% of which occur a single time. 24% of the sample is in the top ten clones. The specimen sequenced was tumor tissue. The receptors stem from a human donor with melanoma.

The chain is built from TRBV5-5 and TRBJ1-3; tentatively, D is TRBD1 (6 bases). The V and J ends lost 7 bases and 3 bases respectively, with 14 bases between them. Germline V CDR1 and CDR2: SGHKS, YYEKEE (reference sequence). The CDR3 loop spans 14 amino acids. In nucleotides, the CDR3 is TGTGCCAGCGGGCTGGGGGCGCTTGGAAACACCATATATTTT. Translated: CASGLGALGNTIYF. Variable domain in full (rest from reference TRBV5-5 and TRBJ1-3): DAGVTQSPTHLIKTRGQQVTLRCSPISGHKSVSWYQQVLGQGPQFIFQYYEKEERGRGNFPDRFSARQFPNYSSELNVNALLLGDSALYLCASGLGALGNTIYFGEGSWLTVV.

The gene calls are TRBV6-5 and TRBJ1-1, with D perhaps TRBD1 (5 bases). Germline V gene lookup returns CDR1 MNHEY and CDR2 SVGAGI. The CDR3 extends over 11 amino acids. V was shortened by 5 bases and J by 10 bases, with 11 bases between the two germline ends. CDR3 sequence: CASSDPRGAFF. CDR3 DNA: TGTGCCAGCAGTGATCCTAGGGGAGCTTTCTTT.

The gene calls are TRBV19 and TRBJ1-3; D is undetermined. Germline V lookup: CDR1 LNHDA, CDR2 SQIVND (reference sequence). This CDR3 region has 14 residues. V lost 5 bases to trimming and J lost 6 bases, with 14 bases between them. The CDR3: CASSDWRDSNTIYF. CDR3 bases: TGTGCCAGTAGTGACTGGAGGGATTCAAACACCATATATTTT.

A single count supports this clone. The chain is built from TRBV6-5 and TRBJ2-1, with 11 bases lining up with TRBD1. V was clipped by 4 bases and J by 4 bases; unmatched bases: 6. This CDR3 is 16 amino acids long. The V gene's germline CDR1 is MNHEY and CDR2 SVGAGI. CDR3 sequence: CASSSRTGGTYNEQFF. Written as DNA, the CDR3 is TGTGCCAGCAGTTCCCGGACAGGGGGCACTTACAATGAGCAGTTCTTC.

By sample share, this clone is medium-sized. As DNA, the CDR3 is TGTGCCAGCAGTACAGGGGGCGCTGGGGCCAACGTCCTGACTTTC. It encodes CASSTGGAGANVLTF. The chain couples TRBV2 to TRBJ2-6; TRBD1 matches 9 bases. The CDR3 sequence is 15 residues long. Germline-derived CDR1 and CDR2 are SNHLY and FYNNEI. V lost 5 bases and J lost 2; bases outside the gene matches: 1.

This sequence joins TRBV19 and TRBJ2-5; 12 positions match TRBD2. The CDR3 length is 15 residues. CDR1 is LNHDA and CDR2 is SQIVND in the germline V gene (reference sequence). Germline trimming cut 4 bases from V and 5 bases from J; bases unmatched to any gene: 5. Here the CDR3 reads CASSTRTSGAETQYF. The DNA for the CDR3 is TGTGCCAGTAGTACTAGGACTAGCGGGGCGGAGACCCAGTACTTC.

The CDR3 sequence is CASSPRGGGSTGELFF. The CDR3, as DNA: TGTGCCAGCTCACCTAGGGGTGGAGGTTCCACCGGGGAGCTGTTTTTT. This sequence joins TRBV18 and TRBJ2-2; either TRBD1 or TRBD2 may fit D (5 bases each). The V gene lost 3 bases and the J gene lost 4 bases, with 15 bases spanning the gap. The germline V gene has CDR1 KGHSH and CDR2 LQKENI. This CDR3 has 16 residues.

The chain uses TRBV7-3 and TRBJ1-1; 12 bases align to TRBD1. This CDR3 spans 16 amino acids. Germline CDR1 and CDR2: SGHTA and FQGTGA. J gave up 1 base and V 3 bases, and 3 bases lay outside the gene matches. Written as DNA, the CDR3 is TGTGCCAGCAGCTTGGGACAGGGGGCGAGGAACACTGAAGCTTTCTTT. It translates to CASSLGQGARNTEAFF.

This chain joins TRBV5-6 and TRBJ2-5, with TRBD2 as a possible D gene (5 bases). Germline V CDR1 and CDR2: SGHDT, YYEEEE. Trimming cost V 3 bases and J 0 bases, with 12 bases left between them. This CDR3 comprises 15 residues. DNA of the CDR3: TGTGCCAGCAGCTCCACAAGGGAGTACCAAGAGACCCAGTACTTC. It yields the protein CASSSTREYQETQYF.

The chain links TRBV7-9 to TRBJ1-3, with D unclear. V was trimmed by 2 bases and J by 0 bases, leaving 8 bases between them. The CDR3 has 15 amino acids. Germline-derived CDR1 and CDR2 are SEHNR and FQNEAQ (reference sequence). CDR3 loop: CASSLSISSGNTIYF. CDR3 nucleotides: TGTGCCAGCAGCTTATCCATCTCCTCTGGAAACACCATATATTTT.

This sequence joins TRBV5-1 and TRBJ1-1; 12 bases line up with TRBD1. The CDR3 contains 18 residues. CDR1 and CDR2 from the germline V gene are SGHRS and YFSETQ. V dropped 4 bases and J dropped 4; count of bases not matched to a gene: 14. The CDR3 here is CASSTSGTGGRAGTEAFF. In nucleotides, the CDR3 is TGCGCCAGCAGCACCTCCGGGACAGGGGGCCGAGCGGGCACTGAAGCTTTCTTT.

The chain employs TRBV11-2 and TRBJ2-1; 8 bases agree with TRBD2. The CDR3 contains 14 residues. The V gene end was trimmed by 1 base and the J gene end by 9 bases; junction bases not matched to a gene: 5. CDR1 is SGHAT and CDR2 is FQNNGV in the germline V gene. The CDR3 DNA reads as TGTGCCAGCAGCTTAGTCGGGGGGGCCTTTGAGCAGTTCTTC. It codes for CASSLVGGAFEQFF.

Only one count was recorded for this clone. The chain recombines TRBV6-7 with TRBJ1-2; 7 nucleotides agree with TRBD1. TRBV6-7 counts as an open reading frame of uncertain function. After removal of 2 bases from V and 8 bases from J, the junction contained 11 bases not matched to a gene. The CDR3 consists of 15 residues. The DNA of the CDR3 is TGTGCCAGCAGTTACCCGCACAGGGGCCCGAGGGGCTACACCTTC. It translates to CASSYPHRGPRGYTF.

Only a few counts were recorded for this clone. CDR3 in amino acids: CASSEGLGGAQTQYF. CDR3 nucleotide sequence: TGTGCCAGCAGTGAGGGGTTGGGAGGGGCCCAGACCCAGTACTTC. The chain is built from TRBV2 and TRBJ2-5, with 7 bases lining up with TRBD2. The length of the CDR3 is 15 residues. Germline lookup yields CDR1 SNHLY and CDR2 FYNNEI. Trimming removed 3 bases from V and 6 bases from J; junction bases left unmatched: 10. Based on the CDR3 plus reference TRBV2 and TRBJ2-5, the full variable domain is EPEVTQTPSHQVTQMGQEVILRCVPISNHLYFYWYRQILGQKVEFLVSFYNNEISEKSEIFDDQFSVERPDGSNFTLKIRSTKLEDSAMYFCASSEGLGGAQTQYFGPGTRLLVL.

The CDR3 protein is CASSEGIYGPIYGYTF. CDR3 nucleotides: TGTGCCAGCAGTGAAGGGATCTACGGACCGATCTATGGCTACACCTTC. The chain is built from TRBV6-1 and TRBJ1-2; D gene ambiguous. Germline assignment: CDR1 MNHNS and CDR2 SASEGT. The V end lost 1 base, the J end lost 4 bases, and 16 bases lay between the germline ends. The CDR3 has 16 amino acids.

V and J are TRBV15 and TRBJ1-1, with D possibly TRBD1 on 5 matching bases. Germline V gives CDR1 LNHNV, CDR2 YYDKDF (reference sequence). V lost 2 bases to trimming and J lost 7 bases, with 11 bases between them. The CDR3 loop spans 13 amino acids. CDR3 coding DNA: TGTGCCACCAGCAGATGGGGGGACCTTGAAGCTTTCTTT. This translates into CATSRWGDLEAFF. The full variable domain, with the rest looked up from reference TRBV15 and TRBJ1-1, is DAMVIQNPRYQVTQFGKPVTLSCSQTLNHNVMYWYQQKSSQAPKLLFHYYDKDFNNEADTPDNFQSRRPNTSFCFLDIRSPGLGDTAMYLCATSRWGDLEAFFGQGTRLTVV.

This clone appeared a few times. The V and J genes are TRBV10-3 and TRBJ2-7; 8 bases are a match to TRBD2. CDR3 length: 16 residues. The trim removed 4 bases at V and 4 bases at J, leaving 12 bases unmatched. CDR1 is ENHRY and CDR2 is SYGVKD in the germline V gene. This CDR3 reads CAISAARAGGRYEQYF. CDR3 DNA sequence: TGTGCCATCAGTGCCGCCCGGGCGGGGGGTAGGTACGAGCAGTACTTC.

The V gene is TRBV2, the J gene TRBJ2-5; tentatively, D is TRBD1 or TRBD2 (6 bases each). Trimming shortened V by 4 bases and J by 5 bases, and 14 bases separated the two germline ends. The CDR3 has 14 residues. CDR1 is SNHLY, CDR2 FYNNEI, per germline. The chain's CDR3 is CASSGPTGRETQYF. Here the CDR3 DNA reads TGTGCCAGCAGTGGTCCAACAGGGAGGGAGACCCAGTACTTC.

The chain has TRBV5-1 and TRBJ2-5, with D possibly called TRBD1 or TRBD2 (5 bases each). V shed 7 bases and J shed 3 bases, with 19 bases lying between them. The CDR3 is 15 residues long. Looked up from germline, CDR1 is SGHRS and CDR2 is YFSETQ. The chain's CDR3 is CASYAGIDREETQYF. CDR3 nucleotides: TGCGCCAGCTACGCCGGGATCGACAGAGAAGAGACCCAGTACTTC.

V gene TRBV7-2 combines with J gene TRBJ2-7, with D hard to call. This CDR3 has 12 amino acids. The ends were cut back, 4 bases at V and 2 bases at J, with 6 bases in the middle. CDR1 SGHTA and CDR2 FQGNSA come from the germline V gene. In DNA, the CDR3 is TGTGCCAGCAGCTCCCGGGCCTACGAGCAGTACTTC. It specifies CASSSRAYEQYF.

The chain has TRBV5-4 and TRBJ1-5; no firm D call. The CDR3 length is 13 residues. V was clipped by 1 base and J by 9 bases, with 11 bases between them. The germline V gene encodes CDR1 SGHNT and CDR2 YYREEE (reference sequence). Here the CDR3 DNA reads TGTGCCAGCAGCTTGCGGCCCAGCTGGCCCCAGCATTTT. Its protein product is CASSLRPSWPQHF.

This chain joins TRBV6-9 and TRBJ1-2; 10 bases agree with TRBD1. Germline V gene sequence: CDR1 MNHGY, CDR2 SVAAGI. The CDR3 runs 15 residues. Trimming cost V 6 bases and J 7 bases; bases outside gene matches: 11. As DNA, the CDR3 is TGTGCCAGCAGCCCGGTGGGACAGGGGTTCGGTGGCTACACCTTC. This codes for CASSPVGQGFGGYTF.

The rearrangement uses TRBV6-1 and TRBJ2-3; D is unresolved. Trimming cost V 2 bases and J 6 bases, with 15 bases left between them. Germline V CDR1 and CDR2: MNHNS, SASEGT. The CDR3 spans 15 residues. Written as DNA, the CDR3 is TGTGCCAGCAGTGAAATGATTAGGCGGTCCGATACGCAGTATTTT. It translates to CASSEMIRRSDTQYF.

V and J are TRBV18 and TRBJ1-2; D is ambiguous. The germline V gene has CDR1 KGHSH and CDR2 LQKENI. There are 14 residues in the CDR3. The V end lost 2 bases, the J end lost 6 bases, and 13 bases lay between the germline ends. Here the CDR3 DNA reads TGTGCCAGCTCACCATCCGGACGATTCAATGGCTACACCTTC. Translated, it gives CASSPSGRFNGYTF.

This chain joins TRBV5-1 and TRBJ1-6; D ambiguous. This CDR3 has 14 residues. Germline-derived CDR1 and CDR2 are SGHRS and YFSETQ. V gave up 4 bases and J gave up 2 bases, with 7 bases separating them. The CDR3 reads CASSPGTYNSPLHF. DNA of the CDR3: TGCGCCAGCAGCCCGGGTACCTATAATTCACCCCTCCACTTT.

By share of the sample, this clone is medium-sized (0.01 to 0.1%). Written as DNA, the CDR3 is TGTGCCAGCAGTTTAAGGGGTCCCAATCAGCCCCAGCATTTT. Protein sequence: CASSLRGPNQPQHF. The chain employs TRBV27 and TRBJ1-5; TRBD1 might be the D (5 bases). This CDR3 is 14 amino acids long. Between the trimmed V and J ends, which lost 2 bases and 3 bases, there was a span of 8 bases. From germline, CDR1 is MNHEY and CDR2 SMNVEV (reference sequence).

The rearrangement links TRBV11-2 to TRBJ2-1; 7 nucleotides align to TRBD2. The germline gives CDR1 SGHAT, CDR2 FQNNGV. The CDR3 sequence is 17 residues long. V dropped 2 bases and J dropped 3; count of bases not matched to a gene: 10. DNA for the CDR3: TGTGCCAGCAGCTTAAGTAGTATGGTAGCGGGCTACAATGAGCAGTTCTTC. It translates to CASSLSSMVAGYNEQFF.

The chain carries TRBV2 and TRBJ1-5; TRBD1 aligns across 8 bases. The CDR3 extends over 14 amino acids. Germline CDR1 is SNHLY and CDR2 is FYNNEI. J lost 11 bases, V lost 3 bases, and 9 bases had no gene match. This CDR3 is CASSDGRGRGSQHF. The CDR3 coding sequence is TGTGCCAGCAGTGACGGCAGGGGGCGCGGGTCCCAGCATTTT.

The CDR3, as DNA: TGCGCCAGCAGCCCCCAGGGGAAGGCTGAAGCTTTCTTT. It encodes CASSPQGKAEAFF. The rearrangement joins TRBV10-1 to TRBJ1-1; D is perhaps TRBD1 (6 bases). Germline V gene lookup returns CDR1 WNHNN and CDR2 SYGVQD (reference sequence). V was cut by 6 bases and J by 6 bases, with 14 bases left in between. The CDR3 consists of 13 residues.

This clone turned up a few times. The chain couples TRBV5-4 to TRBJ2-7, with a possible D match to TRBD2 (7 bases). Germline CDR1 reads SGHNT; CDR2 reads YYREEE (reference sequence). This CDR3 spans 17 amino acids. V was pared by 4 bases and J by 4 bases, with 24 bases between. CDR3 DNA: TGTGCCAGCAGCCAGGACCCCGTGGGGGGGGCGTCTTACGAGCAGTACTTC. Translating gives CASSQDPVGGASYEQYF.